This T cell receptor beta chain was sequenced during a study of cytomegalovirus exposure and HLA in healthy donors. The PCR made use of 60 Vbeta and 13 Jbeta primers. Clones were read by immunoSEQ multiplex PCR, and TCRdb kept only the in-frame ones, dropping some. Counted here are roughly 180,000 clones, around 78% occurring once; the ten biggest clones make up roughly 13%. The material sequenced was PBMCs. The clonotype comes from a woman in her forties or fifties in good health and CMV-seropositive.

CDR3 DNA: TGTGCCAGTAGTATGTCAACAGGGGGAATTTCACCCCTCCACTTT. Translation: CASSMSTGGISPLHF. The V gene is TRBV19, the J gene TRBJ1-6; the match to TRBD1 covers 8 bases. Germline loops: CDR1 LNHDA, CDR2 SQIVND (reference sequence). The CDR3 totals 15 residues. With 3 bases clipped from V and 9 bases from J, the junction kept 7 bases outside the gene matches.